This T cell receptor (beta chain) was captured by sequencing in a study of blood T cell repertoires in COVID-19. Looking at the study overall: Samples taken during acute and convalescent COVID-19 were collected in the United States, Italy and Spain. PBMCs, B-cell-depleted T cells, or T cells provided the cDNA or gDNA that made up the material.

Trimming shortened V by 6 bases and J by 0 bases, and 9 bases separated the two germline ends. CDR1 is MNHEY and CDR2 is SVGAGI in the germline V gene. This CDR3 contains 14 residues. Original analysis: Amplified reference gene primers provided the basis for estimating nucleated cell counts. Only in-frame clones appear in the TCRdb table, and some are missing; sequencing was by immunoSEQ multiplex PCR. That table supplies the V and J calls and clone size; D and trimming were determined from the DNA. The sample records roughly 140,000 clones, roughly 85% being singletons. This TCR derives from a man between 65 and 85 years old with acute or convalescent COVID-19. Sequencing was carried out using peripheral blood. This chain links TRBV6-5 with TRBJ2-1; tentatively, D is TRBD2 (5 bases). DNA of the CDR3: TGTGCCAGCAGACGGACTTACTCCTACAATGAGCAGTTCTTC. Protein sequence: CASRRTYSYNEQFF.